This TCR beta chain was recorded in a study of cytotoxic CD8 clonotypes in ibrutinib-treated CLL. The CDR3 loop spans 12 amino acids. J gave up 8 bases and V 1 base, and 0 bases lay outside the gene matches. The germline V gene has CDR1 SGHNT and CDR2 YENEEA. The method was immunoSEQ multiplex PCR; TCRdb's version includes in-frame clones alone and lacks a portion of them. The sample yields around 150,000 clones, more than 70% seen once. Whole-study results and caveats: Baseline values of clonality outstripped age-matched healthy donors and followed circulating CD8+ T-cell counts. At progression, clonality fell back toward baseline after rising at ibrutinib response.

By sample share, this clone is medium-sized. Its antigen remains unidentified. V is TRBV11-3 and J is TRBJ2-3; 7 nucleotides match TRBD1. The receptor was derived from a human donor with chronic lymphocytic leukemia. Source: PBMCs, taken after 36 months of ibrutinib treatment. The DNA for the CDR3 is TGTGCCAGCAGCTTAGGACAGGGTACGCAGTATTTT. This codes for CASSLGQGTQYF.